A selection of T cell receptor beta chains follows, all from one sample in a study of sequential checkpoint blockade in melanoma. The data were produced by immunoSEQ multiplex PCR, yet TCRdb's version contains in-frame clones alone and is incomplete. The sample carries about 9,500 clones, more than 70% recorded once. Sample: CD8+ T cells sorted from blood (inferred from file names), taken from a patient given nivolumab and ipilimumab in sequence. The receptors were sampled from a human donor with melanoma. Each CDR3 is given with its conserved first and last residue. D genes are given only for firm matches. Expanded clones are given a class, and other clones once, few, many or no size at all.

DNA: TGCGCCAGCAGTGAGTCGCGGGATCATCCCTACAATGAGCAGTTCTTC; CDR3: CASSESRDHPYNEQFF; V: TRBV10-1; J: TRBJ2-1; size: .; D: .
DNA: TGTGCCATCAGTGAAAAGGGGGCCTACGAGCAGTACTTC; CDR3: CAISEKGAYEQYF; V: TRBV10-3; J: TRBJ2-7; size: .; D: .
DNA: TGTGCCAGCAGTCGGGGGGCAGGGGTCGAGCAGTTCTTC; CDR3: CASSRGAGVEQFF; V: TRBV6-5; J: TRBJ2-1; size: .; D: .
DNA: TGTGCCAGCAGTGAGGGGATTTGGGGGGTTCCTGGCTACACCTTC; CDR3: CASSEGIWGVPGYTF; V: TRBV6-1; J: TRBJ1-2; size: .; D: .
DNA: TGTGCCAGCAGCTTCGGACGGGGGTACGAGCAGTACTTC; CDR3: CASSFGRGYEQYF; V: TRBV7-6; J: TRBJ2-7; size: .; D: .
DNA: TGTGCCACCAGCAGAGAGGCGCTAGCTAGCACCGGGGAGCTGTTTTTT; CDR3: CATSREALASTGELFF; V: TRBV15; J: TRBJ2-2; size: .; D: .
DNA: TGTGCCAGCAGCTGGGAGGACTCTGGCGAGCAGTACTTC; CDR3: CASSWEDSGEQYF; V: TRBV7-6; J: TRBJ2-7; size: .; D: .
DNA: TGCGCCAGCGGCTGGGGGCTCCCTGGGGACGAGCAGTTCTTC; CDR3: CASGWGLPGDEQFF; V: TRBV4-1; J: TRBJ2-1; size: .; D: .
DNA: TGTGCCAGCAGTGAGGGACTAGCGAAGATCTTC; CDR3: CASSEGLAKIF; V: TRBV6-4; J: TRBJ2-1; size: .; D: TRBD2
DNA: TGTGCCAGCAGTGAAGGAGGGCAGGGGGCAGAAGGCTACACCTTC; CDR3: CASSEGGQGAEGYTF; V: TRBV6-4; J: TRBJ1-2; size: medium-sized; D: TRBD1
DNA: TGTGCTAGCAGCCCTGGGACAGGGGCAGGTGAAAAACTGTTTTTT; CDR3: CASSPGTGAGEKLFF; V: TRBV7-7; J: TRBJ1-4; size: .; D: TRBD1
DNA: TGTGCCAGCAGTTACCACGGAGTGCTGAACACCGGGGAGCTGTTTTTT; CDR3: CASSYHGVLNTGELFF; V: TRBV6-5; J: TRBJ2-2; size: .; D: .
DNA: TGTGCCAGCAGCATCGACAGAGTAGCTAACTATGGCTACACCTTC; CDR3: CASSIDRVANYGYTF; V: TRBV5-4; J: TRBJ1-2; size: once; D: .
DNA: TGCGCCAGCAGCCACAGACAGGGAACTAATGAAAAACTGTTTTTT; CDR3: CASSHRQGTNEKLFF; V: TRBV4-1; J: TRBJ1-4; size: .; D: TRBD1
DNA: TGCGCCAGCAGCCCCCCGGGCGGGGGGGACCAAGAGACCCAGTACTTC; CDR3: CASSPPGGGDQETQYF; V: TRBV4-1; J: TRBJ2-5; size: .; D: TRBD2
DNA: TGTGCCAGCAGTGAAGGACAGGGGGCAACTGAAGCTTTCTTT; CDR3: CASSEGQGATEAFF; V: TRBV6-1; J: TRBJ1-1; size: .; D: TRBD1
DNA: TGCGCCAGCAGTGGGCGGACAGGGAGCGAGGTGGACACTGAAGCTTTCTTT; CDR3: CASSGRTGSEVDTEAFF; V: TRBV10-2; J: TRBJ1-1; size: .; D: TRBD1
DNA: TGTGCCAGCAGTGACCTGACAGGGACCTATGGCTACACCTTC; CDR3: CASSDLTGTYGYTF; V: TRBV6-1; J: TRBJ1-2; size: once; D: TRBD1
DNA: TGTGCCAGCAGACTCCTAGCGGCCTTCTCCTACGAGCAGTACTTC; CDR3: CASRLLAAFSYEQYF; V: TRBV6-5; J: TRBJ2-7; size: .; D: TRBD2
DNA: TGTGCCAGCAGCACCTCGGAAGGAGAGTCCCCTCAAACTAACACCGGGGAGCTGTTTTTT; CDR3: CASSTSEGESPQTNTGELFF; V: TRBV13; J: TRBJ2-2; size: .; D: .
DNA: TGTGCCAGCAGCTCACAGGGGATCGATGGCTACACCTTC; CDR3: CASSSQGIDGYTF; V: TRBV7-8; J: TRBJ1-2; size: .; D: TRBD1
DNA: TGCGCCAGCAGCTTGGAAAAGTCAGGGTATGGCTACACCTTC; CDR3: CASSLEKSGYGYTF; V: TRBV5-1; J: TRBJ1-2; size: .; D: .
DNA: TGTGCCAGTAGTATTTCTCTCGGTAATGAGCAGTTCTTC; CDR3: CASSISLGNEQFF; V: TRBV19; J: TRBJ2-1; size: .; D: .
DNA: TGCGCCAGCAGCCCCGGGGGGGCCGCAGATACGCAGTATTTT; CDR3: CASSPGGAADTQYF; V: TRBV5-1; J: TRBJ2-3; size: .; D: TRBD2
DNA: TGTGCCAGCAGAAAATCCGGGACTAGCGTAAATGAGCAGTTCTTC; CDR3: CASRKSGTSVNEQFF; V: TRBV6-6; J: TRBJ2-1; size: .; D: TRBD2
DNA: TGTGCCAGCAGCGTAGCCTCTGAGCAGTTCTTC; CDR3: CASSVASEQFF; V: TRBV9; J: TRBJ2-1; size: .; D: .
DNA: TGTGCCAGCAGCCCCGGGAGTGAAGCTTTCTTT; CDR3: CASSPGSEAFF; V: TRBV7-9; J: TRBJ1-1; size: .; D: .
DNA: TGTGCCAGCACCGAGAGGATGCGGGTGGACACTGAAGCTTTCTTT; CDR3: CASTERMRVDTEAFF; V: TRBV6-1; J: TRBJ1-1; size: .; D: .
DNA: TGCAGCGTTGAAGAAGGCGGGGGGGGCAATCAGCCCCAGCATTTT; CDR3: CSVEEGGGGNQPQHF; V: TRBV29-1; J: TRBJ1-5; size: large; D: .
DNA: TGTGCCAGCAGCTATACAGGGTACCGTGGCTACACCTTC; CDR3: CASSYTGYRGYTF; V: TRBV27; J: TRBJ1-2; size: .; D: .
DNA: TGTGCCAGCTCCCCAGGGGTTGAAGGGGAGCTGTTTTTT; CDR3: CASSPGVEGELFF; V: TRBV27; J: TRBJ2-2; size: medium-sized; D: .
DNA: TGTGCCAGCAGTTACTCGATGGAGCTGAATAACGAGCAGTACTTC; CDR3: CASSYSMELNNEQYF; V: TRBV6-6; J: TRBJ2-7; size: few; D: .
DNA: TGTGCCAGCAGCGCCGAGCGGAGCACAGATACGCAGTATTTT; CDR3: CASSAERSTDTQYF; V: TRBV9; J: TRBJ2-3; size: few; D: .
DNA: TGTGCCAGCAGCCAAGACTGGACAACCACAGATACGCAGTATTTT; CDR3: CASSQDWTTTDTQYF; V: TRBV4-2; J: TRBJ2-3; size: .; D: .
DNA: TGCAGCGTCCCTACAGGGGTGGCCACTGAAGCTTTCTTT; CDR3: CSVPTGVATEAFF; V: TRBV29-1; J: TRBJ1-1; size: .; D: TRBD1
DNA: TGCGCCAGCAGCCAGTACGGGACAGATTCCAATCAGCCCCAGCATTTT; CDR3: CASSQYGTDSNQPQHF; V: TRBV4-1; J: TRBJ1-5; size: .; D: TRBD1
DNA: TGTGCCAGCAGTTTAAAGGGACTCTCCTACAATGAGCAGTTCTTC; CDR3: CASSLKGLSYNEQFF; V: TRBV27; J: TRBJ2-1; size: few; D: .
DNA: TGCAGCGTTGGCCCCCCAGGGGCAATAGCTAACTATGGCTACACCTTC; CDR3: CSVGPPGAIANYGYTF; V: TRBV29-1; J: TRBJ1-2; size: .; D: .
DNA: TGTGCCAGCAGCCAAGGAGGGATTATGGGGCAGTACTTC; CDR3: CASSQGGIMGQYF; V: TRBV14; J: TRBJ2-7; size: .; D: .
DNA: TGTGCCAGCAGGCTCGGTTATAATGAAAAACTGTTTTTT; CDR3: CASRLGYNEKLFF; V: TRBV13; J: TRBJ1-4; size: .; D: .
DNA: TGTGCCAGCAGTGAAGCCTACAGGGGGCCTAATGAAAAACTGTTTTTT; CDR3: CASSEAYRGPNEKLFF; V: TRBV6-1; J: TRBJ1-4; size: .; D: TRBD1
DNA: TGTGCCAGCAGCTTAGTTGGACAGTCTATGAACACTGAAGCTTTCTTT; CDR3: CASSLVGQSMNTEAFF; V: TRBV11-2; J: TRBJ1-1; size: .; D: .
DNA: TGTGCCAGCAGCCCGAGCGGGAGTGAGACCCAGTACTTC; CDR3: CASSPSGSETQYF; V: TRBV7-6; J: TRBJ2-5; size: .; D: TRBD2
DNA: TGCGCCAGCAGCTTGGCCAGGGGACAGGCAAGGACTGAAGCTTTCTTT; CDR3: CASSLARGQARTEAFF; V: TRBV5-1; J: TRBJ1-1; size: .; D: TRBD1
DNA: TGTGCCAGCAGCGCCGGGACAGAGGATCAGCCCCAGCATTTT; CDR3: CASSAGTEDQPQHF; V: TRBV6-4; J: TRBJ1-5; size: few; D: TRBD1
DNA: TGTGCCACCAGCAGGGACAGGGGGAACACTGAAGCTTTCTTT; CDR3: CATSRDRGNTEAFF; V: TRBV15; J: TRBJ1-1; size: .; D: TRBD1
DNA: TGTGCCAGTAGTTCGGGACTTTTCACTGAAGCTTTCTTT; CDR3: CASSSGLFTEAFF; V: TRBV19; J: TRBJ1-1; size: .; D: .
DNA: TGTGCCAGCAGTTTAACGCCGGACAGGGCGGCGGGCTATGGCTACACCTTC; CDR3: CASSLTPDRAAGYGYTF; V: TRBV27; J: TRBJ1-2; size: .; D: TRBD1
DNA: TGCAGCGTTGATGGAGGGGTCAATCAGCCCCAGCATTTT; CDR3: CSVDGGVNQPQHF; V: TRBV29-1; J: TRBJ1-5; size: .; D: .
DNA: TGTGCCAGCAGCCAAGAAACTAGCGGGAGTGATGAGCAGTTCTTC; CDR3: CASSQETSGSDEQFF; V: TRBV4-2; J: TRBJ2-1; size: few; D: TRBD2
DNA: TGTGCCAGCCTCTCGCCCCCCCGGGGGGGCCTGGGTGAGCAGTTCTTC; CDR3: CASLSPPRGGLGEQFF; V: TRBV27; J: TRBJ2-1; size: .; D: TRBD2
DNA: TGCAGCGTTGGGGGAGCTAGCGGGGCTGAATACAATGAGCAGTTCTTC; CDR3: CSVGGASGAEYNEQFF; V: TRBV29-1; J: TRBJ2-1; size: .; D: TRBD2
DNA: TGTGCCAGCAGCGTAGTTCTCCGGGGGGGGGCGGATGGCTACACCTTC; CDR3: CASSVVLRGGADGYTF; V: TRBV9; J: TRBJ1-2; size: .; D: .
DNA: TGTGCCAGCAGCCTAGACAGGGGGCATGCTGAAGCTTTCTTT; CDR3: CASSLDRGHAEAFF; V: TRBV5-4; J: TRBJ1-1; size: .; D: TRBD1
DNA: TGTGCCAGCAGCGTAGGGAGTTCACCCCTCCACTTT; CDR3: CASSVGSSPLHF; V: TRBV9; J: TRBJ1-6; size: .; D: .
DNA: TGTGCCAGCAGCTTAGACAGGGGTCTGAACACTGAAGCTTTCTTT; CDR3: CASSLDRGLNTEAFF; V: TRBV5-8; J: TRBJ1-1; size: .; D: TRBD1
DNA: TGTGCCAGCAGCTCCGGGACAGGGGGCCTAAGGCAAGAGACCCAGTACTTC; CDR3: CASSSGTGGLRQETQYF; V: TRBV7-9; J: TRBJ2-5; size: .; D: TRBD1
DNA: TGTGCCAGCAGTGCTGGGACAGGGGGCAATGAAAAACTGTTTTTT; CDR3: CASSAGTGGNEKLFF; V: TRBV6-4; J: TRBJ1-4; size: .; D: TRBD1
DNA: TGTGCCAGCAGCTCCAGGGGGACGCCACTCTACGAGCAGTACTTC; CDR3: CASSSRGTPLYEQYF; V: TRBV7-9; J: TRBJ2-7; size: .; D: TRBD1